The 19 T cell receptor beta chains listed next were all sequenced from one sample in a study of cytomegalovirus exposure and HLA in healthy donors. The PCR used 60 Vbeta and 13 Jbeta primers. Produced via immunoSEQ multiplex PCR; TCRdb's table is partial and in-frame only. The sample shows some 110,000 clones, around four fifths of them seen only once. The sample was PBMCs. The receptors shown here come from a man between 25 and 39 years old in good health and CMV-seronegative.

The chain employs TRBV6-1 and TRBJ1-2; D is ambiguous. Germline CDR1 is MNHNS and CDR2 is SASEGT. The CDR3 loop spans 13 amino acids. V was shortened by 3 bases and J by 4 bases, with 9 bases between the two germline ends. The CDR3: CASSDGLGYGYTF. The CDR3, as DNA: TGTGCCAGCAGTGATGGGCTTGGCTATGGCTACACCTTC.

This sequence joins TRBV5-4 and TRBJ1-6; 10 nucleotides align to TRBD1. The V and J ends lost 5 bases and 6 bases, in that order; junction bases with no gene match: 8. Germline CDR1 and CDR2: SGHNT and YYREEE (reference sequence). The CDR3 totals 16 residues. CDR3 in DNA: TGTGCCAGCAGACCTGACAGGGGGCGCGGTAATTCACCCCTCCACTTT. It yields the protein CASRPDRGRGNSPLHF. The variable domain in full, completed from reference TRBV5-4 and TRBJ1-6, reads ETGVTQSPTHLIKTRGQQVTLRCSSQSGHNTVSWYQQALGQGPQFIFQYYREEENGRGNFPPRFSGLQFPNYSSELNVNALELDDSALYLCASRPDRGRGNSPLHFGNGTRLTVT.

The rearrangement uses TRBV5-1 and TRBJ2-7; 8 bases fit TRBD1. V trimming: 3 bases; J trimming: 7 bases; junction bases outside the gene matches: 12. The CDR3 has 15 residues. The germline V gene encodes CDR1 SGHRS and CDR2 YFSETQ. CDR3 sequence reads: CASSSGGGQGTEQYF. DNA of the CDR3: TGCGCCAGCAGCTCCGGGGGCGGACAGGGAACAGAGCAGTACTTC. Full variable domain (rest looked up from reference TRBV5-1 and TRBJ2-7): KAGVTQTPRYLIKTRGQQVTLSCSPISGHRSVSWYQQTPGQGLQFLFEYFSETQRNKGNFPGRFSGRQFSNSRSEMNVSTLELGDSALYLCASSSGGGQGTEQYFGPGTRLTVT.

The table lists this clone with a count of one. V usage is TRBV7-9 and J usage is TRBJ1-1, with D hard to call. Germline-derived CDR1 and CDR2 are SEHNR and FQNEAQ (reference sequence). The CDR3 is made up of 12 amino acids. V dropped 5 bases and J dropped 11 bases, with 15 bases sitting between them. The CDR3 sequence: CASSPPTRSAFF. The CDR3 nucleotides are TGTGCCAGCAGCCCACCCACGCGGTCGGCTTTCTTT.

The chain links TRBV14 to TRBJ2-3; 9 bases align to TRBD2. With V trimmed by 0 bases and J by 14 bases, 24 bases remained unmatched. CDR1 and CDR2 from the germline V gene are SGHDN and FVKESK. The CDR3 is 19 residues long. Here the CDR3 DNA reads TGTGCCAGCAGCCAAGATTCGTGCGGGGGGGCAACTGACACTCACAGTTGGTATTTT. Translated, it gives CASSQDSCGGATDTHSWYF.

The chain is built from TRBV6-5 and TRBJ2-1; 9 bases are shared with TRBD1. V gave up 4 bases and J gave up 9 bases; unmatched junction bases: 4. The germline CDR1 and CDR2 sequences are MNHEY and SVGAGI. The length of the CDR3 is 13 residues. The CDR3 DNA follows: TGTGCCAGCAGTTGGACAGGGGCAGGTGAGCAGTTCTTC. Translated, it gives CASSWTGAGEQFF.

The chain joins TRBV28 to TRBJ2-7; 8 bases are a match to TRBD1. Losses at the gene ends were 7 bases for V and 0 bases for J; bases not matched to a gene: 8. The germline V gene has CDR1 MDHEN and CDR2 SYDVKM. The CDR3 runs 15 residues. The CDR3 is CASTGGLLNSYEQYF. CDR3 DNA sequence: TGTGCCAGCACAGGGGGCCTTCTAAACTCCTACGAGCAGTACTTC.

The chain joins TRBV7-6 to TRBJ2-5; TRBD2 matches at 7 bases. V was pared by 1 base and J by 2 bases, with 4 bases of the junction left unmatched. There are 15 residues in the CDR3. Germline V gene data show CDR1 as SGHVS and CDR2 as FNYEAQ. Here the CDR3 DNA reads TGTGCCAGCAGCTTAGTTCGGGGGGAACAAGAGACCCAGTACTTC. It translates to CASSLVRGEQETQYF.

The rearrangement links TRBV9 to TRBJ1-4; perhaps TRBD1 as D (5 bases). The CDR3 covers 15 residues. Trimming stripped 6 bases from V and 6 bases from J, with 18 bases between. From germline, CDR1 is SGDLS and CDR2 YYNGEE. The CDR3 DNA reads TGTGCCAGCACCCCTACGGGAGGGGAACATGAAAAACTGTTTTTT. It codes for CASTPTGGEHEKLFF.

V and J are TRBV7-6 and TRBJ2-7; possibly TRBD1 for D (6 bases). Trimming removed 5 bases at V and 3 bases at J, with 14 bases between. The germline gives CDR1 SGHVS, CDR2 FNYEAQ. This CDR3 contains 14 residues. The CDR3 spells CASSPGVHGYEQYF. In DNA form, the CDR3 reads TGTGCCAGCAGCCCAGGGGTACACGGCTACGAGCAGTACTTC. Together with reference TRBV7-6 and TRBJ2-7, the CDR3 gives the full variable domain: GAGVSQSPRYKVTKRGQDVALRCDPISGHVSLYWYRQALGQGPEFLTYFNYEAQQDKSGLPNDRFSAERPEGSISTLTIQRTEQRDSAMYRCASSPGVHGYEQYFGPGTRLTVT.

This chain connects TRBV6-5 to TRBJ1-1; a possible D gene is TRBD1 (5 bases). V was cut by 0 bases and J by 9 bases, with 8 bases left in between. Germline lookup yields CDR1 MNHEY and CDR2 SVGAGI. This CDR3 comprises 12 residues. The CDR3 sequence is CASSYSPGKAFF. DNA for the CDR3: TGTGCCAGCAGTTACTCGCCAGGGAAAGCTTTCTTT.

This clone was picked up a small number of times. This chain joins TRBV10-3 and TRBJ1-5; 9 bases match TRBD1. Germline V gives CDR1 ENHRY, CDR2 SYGVKD. V was clipped by 6 bases and J by 5 bases; unmatched bases: 5. The CDR3 has 14 residues. CDR3 in DNA: TGTGCCATCAGAGAACAGGGGGCAGATCAGCCCCAGCATTTT. Residues: CAIREQGADQPQHF.

The chain carries TRBV2 and TRBJ2-3, with D unclear. Germline-derived CDR1 and CDR2 are SNHLY and FYNNEI. The CDR3 contains 16 residues. Trimming left V 5 bases short and J 0 bases short, with 15 bases between. The CDR3 DNA reads as TGTGCCAGCAGTATCCAAATGGGCCCTAGCACAGATACGCAGTATTTT. Translating gives CASSIQMGPSTDTQYF.

This clone was detected only a few times. The chain carries TRBV29-1 and TRBJ2-2, with D possibly matching TRBD2 (5 bases). Per the germline V gene, CDR1 is SQVTM and CDR2 is ANQGSEA. Trimming removed 4 bases at V and 6 bases at J, with 12 bases between. The CDR3 is made up of 13 amino acids. The CDR3 DNA reads TGCAGCGTTGGGCTTAGCGTGGCCGGGGAGCTGTTTTTT. Protein product: CSVGLSVAGELFF.

The DNA for the CDR3 is TGCGCCAGCAGTCTACAGGGTTCTAATGAGCAGTTCTTC. It translates to CASSLQGSNEQFF. V and J are TRBV4-3 and TRBJ2-1; possible D gene TRBD1, 6 bases. Trimming took off 6 bases at V and 7 bases at J, with 13 bases between the two ends. Germline values: CDR1 LGHNA, CDR2 YSLEER. This CDR3 has 13 residues.

This chain joins TRBV7-2 and TRBJ2-1; tentatively, D is TRBD2 (6 bases). Germline loops: CDR1 SGHTA, CDR2 FQGNSA. Trimming took 5 bases from V and 7 from J, leaving 15 bases between them. The CDR3 totals 14 residues. The CDR3 protein is CASSPPPGVNEQFF. CDR3 coding DNA: TGTGCCAGCAGCCCCCCCCCGGGGGTGAATGAGCAGTTCTTC.

V is TRBV5-1 and J is TRBJ1-1; D not resolved. This CDR3 region has 13 residues. Germline values: CDR1 SGHRS, CDR2 YFSETQ. V gave up 3 bases and J gave up 1 base, with 7 bases separating them. Here the CDR3 DNA reads TGCGCCAGCAGCTCGACGGGGAACACTGAAGCTTTCTTT. Translated: CASSSTGNTEAFF.

This clone has just one count. The chain joins TRBV10-1 to TRBJ2-1; 7 nucleotides agree with TRBD2. The J segment lost 8 bases and the V segment lost 2 bases, leaving 12 bases of the junction unmatched. This CDR3 spans 16 amino acids. The V gene's germline CDR1 is WNHNN and CDR2 SYGVQD (reference sequence). The CDR3 is CASSELGLAEPHEQFF. The CDR3 DNA is TGCGCCAGCAGTGAGCTAGGCCTAGCGGAGCCCCATGAGCAGTTCTTC.

This clone has just one count. The chain is built from TRBV9 and TRBJ2-2; perhaps TRBD1 as D (5 bases). V lost 0 bases, J lost 0 bases, and 9 bases lay in between. Germline V gene lookup returns CDR1 SGDLS and CDR2 YYNGEE. The length of the CDR3 is 16 residues. The CDR3 DNA is TGTGCCAGCAGCGTAGAGGTGGACACGAACACCGGGGAGCTGTTTTTT. This sequence encodes CASSVEVDTNTGELFF.